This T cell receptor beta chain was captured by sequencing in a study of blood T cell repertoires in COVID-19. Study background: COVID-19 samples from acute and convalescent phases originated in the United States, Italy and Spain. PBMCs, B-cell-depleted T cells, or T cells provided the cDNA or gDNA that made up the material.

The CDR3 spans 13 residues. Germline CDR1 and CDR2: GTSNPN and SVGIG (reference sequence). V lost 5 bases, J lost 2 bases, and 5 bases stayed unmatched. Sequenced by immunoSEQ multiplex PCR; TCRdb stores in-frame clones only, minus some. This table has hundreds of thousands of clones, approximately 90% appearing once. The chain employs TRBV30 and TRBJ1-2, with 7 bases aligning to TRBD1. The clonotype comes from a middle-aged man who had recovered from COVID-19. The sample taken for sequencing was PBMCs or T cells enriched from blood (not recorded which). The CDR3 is CAWGGQQNYGYTF. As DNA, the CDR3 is TGTGCCTGGGGGGGACAGCAAAACTATGGCTACACCTTC.